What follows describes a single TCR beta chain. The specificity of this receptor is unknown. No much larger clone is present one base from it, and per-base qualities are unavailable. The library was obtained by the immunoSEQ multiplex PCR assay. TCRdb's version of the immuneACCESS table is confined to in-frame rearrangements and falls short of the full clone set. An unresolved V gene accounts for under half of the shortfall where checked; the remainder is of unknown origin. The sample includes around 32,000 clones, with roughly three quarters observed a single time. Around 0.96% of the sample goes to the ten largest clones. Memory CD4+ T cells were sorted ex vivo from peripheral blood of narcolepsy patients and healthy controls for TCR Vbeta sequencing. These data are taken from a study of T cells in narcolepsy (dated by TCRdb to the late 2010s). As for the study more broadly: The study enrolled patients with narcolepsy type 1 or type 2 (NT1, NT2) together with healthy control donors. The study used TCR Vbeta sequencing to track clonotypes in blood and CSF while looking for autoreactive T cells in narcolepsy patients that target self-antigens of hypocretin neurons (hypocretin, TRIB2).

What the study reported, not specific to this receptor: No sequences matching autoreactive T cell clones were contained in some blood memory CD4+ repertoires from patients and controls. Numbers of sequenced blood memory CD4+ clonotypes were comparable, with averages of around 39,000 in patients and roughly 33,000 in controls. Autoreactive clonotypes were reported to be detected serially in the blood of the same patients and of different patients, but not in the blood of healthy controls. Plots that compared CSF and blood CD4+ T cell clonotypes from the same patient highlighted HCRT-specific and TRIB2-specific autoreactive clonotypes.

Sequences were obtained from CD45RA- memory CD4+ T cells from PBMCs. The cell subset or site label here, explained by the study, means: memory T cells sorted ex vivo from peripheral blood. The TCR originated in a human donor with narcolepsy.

This receptor carries the CDR3 CASSFNPRYGNEQFF. The DNA reads TGTGCCAGCAGTTTTAATCCCCGGTACGGCAATGAGCAGTTCTTC. This sequence uses TRBV27 and TRBJ2-1, with the identity of the D gene unclear. CDR1 and CDR2 were assigned from the germline V gene (reference sequence) as MNHEY and SMNVEV. V gives up 3 bases and J gives up 6 bases, and the segment between their germline ends measures 15 bases. The cysteine opens and the phenylalanine closes a CDR3 of 15 amino acids. CDR3 DNA is the only sequence kept; it has 45 bases, read in frame from the first base.